The T cell receptor beta chain under discussion was sequenced for a study of cytotoxic CD8 clonotypes in ibrutinib-treated CLL. Germline V gene data show CDR1 as SGDLS and CDR2 as YYNGEE. V was clipped by 2 bases and J by 6 bases; unmatched bases: 7. CDR3 length equals 14 residues. The assay was immunoSEQ multiplex PCR, and TCRdb's table has in-frame clones only and misses some. Of under 150,000 clones detected, 65% to 85% appear once; the ten largest clones hold less than 8.5%. The sample holds one count of this clone. From cryopreserved PBMCs came 2 to 2.5 micrograms of genomic DNA used for TCR beta libraries.

The sequenced sample was PBMCs, obtained after 36 months of ibrutinib treatment. This receptor was identified in a human donor with chronic lymphocytic leukemia. The chain carries TRBV9 and TRBJ2-7, with 8 positions matching TRBD2. The CDR3: CASSVNRGGSEQYF. The CDR3 DNA sequence: TGTGCCAGCAGCGTCAACCGGGGGGGCTCCGAGCAGTACTTC. Full variable domain (rest looked up from reference TRBV9 and TRBJ2-7): DSGVTQTPKHLITATGQRVTLRCSPRSGDLSVYWYQQSLDQGLQFLIQYYNGEERAKGNILERFSAQQFPDLHSELNLSSLELGDSALYFCASSVNRGGSEQYFGPGTRLTVT.